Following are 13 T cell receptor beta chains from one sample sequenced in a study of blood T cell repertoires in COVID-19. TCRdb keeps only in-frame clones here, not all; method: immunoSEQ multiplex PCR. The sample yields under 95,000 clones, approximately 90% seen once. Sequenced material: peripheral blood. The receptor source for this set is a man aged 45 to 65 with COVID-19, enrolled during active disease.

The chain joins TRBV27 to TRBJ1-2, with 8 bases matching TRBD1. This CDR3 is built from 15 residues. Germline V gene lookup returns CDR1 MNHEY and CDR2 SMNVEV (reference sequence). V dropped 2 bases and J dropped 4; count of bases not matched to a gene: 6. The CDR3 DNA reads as TGTGCCAGCAGTTTACGACGGACAGGGCTCTATGGCTACACCTTC. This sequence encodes CASSLRRTGLYGYTF.

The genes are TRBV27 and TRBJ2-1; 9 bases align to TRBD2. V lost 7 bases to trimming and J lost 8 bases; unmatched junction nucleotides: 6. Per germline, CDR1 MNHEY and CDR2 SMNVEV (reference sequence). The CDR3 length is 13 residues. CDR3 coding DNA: TGTGCCAGCAACTTAGCGGGAGACTATGAGCAGTTCTTC. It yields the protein CASNLAGDYEQFF.

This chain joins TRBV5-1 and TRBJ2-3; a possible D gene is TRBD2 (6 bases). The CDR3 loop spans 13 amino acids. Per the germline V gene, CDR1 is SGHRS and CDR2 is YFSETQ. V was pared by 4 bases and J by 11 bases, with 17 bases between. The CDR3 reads CASSPLLASGQYF. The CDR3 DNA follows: TGCGCCAGCAGCCCCCTGCTAGCGAGTGGGCAGTATTTT.

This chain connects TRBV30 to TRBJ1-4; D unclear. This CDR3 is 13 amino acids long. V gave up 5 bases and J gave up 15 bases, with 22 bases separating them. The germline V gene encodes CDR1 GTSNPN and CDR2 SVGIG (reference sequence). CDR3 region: CAWGRVRTGLMFF. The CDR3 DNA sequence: TGTGCCTGGGGCCGGGTCCGAACGGGGTTAATGTTTTTT.

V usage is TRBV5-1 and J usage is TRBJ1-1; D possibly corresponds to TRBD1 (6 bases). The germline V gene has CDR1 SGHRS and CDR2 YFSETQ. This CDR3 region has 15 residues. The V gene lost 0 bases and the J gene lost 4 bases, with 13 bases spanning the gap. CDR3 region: CASSLVAGVGTEAFF. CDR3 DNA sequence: TGCGCCAGCAGCTTGGTCGCAGGGGTGGGCACTGAAGCTTTCTTT. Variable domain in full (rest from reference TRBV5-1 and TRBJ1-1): KAGVTQTPRYLIKTRGQQVTLSCSPISGHRSVSWYQQTPGQGLQFLFEYFSETQRNKGNFPGRFSGRQFSNSRSEMNVSTLELGDSALYLCASSLVAGVGTEAFFGQGTRLTVV.

Here the CDR3 DNA reads TGTGCCAGCAGCGGACAGGGGTTTCAGACCCAGTACTTC. Translating gives CASSGQGFQTQYF. V gene TRBV7-2 combines with J gene TRBJ2-5; 9 positions agree with TRBD1. The germline CDR1 and CDR2 sequences are SGHTA and FQGNSA. V shed 5 bases and J 6 bases; nucleotides not matched to a gene: 4. The CDR3 consists of 13 residues.

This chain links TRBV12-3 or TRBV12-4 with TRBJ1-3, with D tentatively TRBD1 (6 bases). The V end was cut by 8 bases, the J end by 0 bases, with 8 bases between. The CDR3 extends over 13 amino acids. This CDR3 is CASGTNSGNTIYF. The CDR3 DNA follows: TGTGCCAGCGGGACAAACTCTGGAAACACCATATATTTT.

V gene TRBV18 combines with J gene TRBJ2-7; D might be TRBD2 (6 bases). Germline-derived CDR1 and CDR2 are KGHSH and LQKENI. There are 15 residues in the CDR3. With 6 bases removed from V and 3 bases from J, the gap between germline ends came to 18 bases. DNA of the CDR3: TGTGCCAGCTCCTACTCCGTGGGGCGGGACTACGAGCAGTACGTC. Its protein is CASSYSVGRDYEQYV.

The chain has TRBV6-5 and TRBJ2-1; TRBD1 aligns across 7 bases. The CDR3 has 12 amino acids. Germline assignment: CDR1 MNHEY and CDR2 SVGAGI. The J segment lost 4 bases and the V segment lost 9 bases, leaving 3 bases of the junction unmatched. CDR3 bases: TGTGCCAGTTCACAGGGGTACAATGAGCAGTTCTTC. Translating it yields CASSQGYNEQFF.

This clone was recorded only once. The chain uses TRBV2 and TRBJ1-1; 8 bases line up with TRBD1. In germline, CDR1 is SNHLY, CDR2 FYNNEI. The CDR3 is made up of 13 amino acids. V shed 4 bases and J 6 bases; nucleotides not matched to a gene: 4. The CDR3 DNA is TGTGCCAGCAGTGGGACAGGGTTCTCTGAAGCTTTCTTT. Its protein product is CASSGTGFSEAFF.

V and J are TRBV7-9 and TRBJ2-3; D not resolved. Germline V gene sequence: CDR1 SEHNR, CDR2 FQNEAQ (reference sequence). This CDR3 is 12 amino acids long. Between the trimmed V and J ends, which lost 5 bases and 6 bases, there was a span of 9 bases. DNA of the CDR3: TGTGCCAGCAGCAAAGACGCGGATACGCAGTATTTT. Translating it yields CASSKDADTQYF. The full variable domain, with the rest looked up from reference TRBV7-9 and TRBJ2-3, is DTGVSQNPRHKITKRGQNVTFRCDPISEHNRLYWYRQTLGQGPEFLTYFQNEAQLEKSRLLSDRFSAERPKGSFSTLEIQRTEQGDSAMYLCASSKDADTQYFGPGTRLTVL.

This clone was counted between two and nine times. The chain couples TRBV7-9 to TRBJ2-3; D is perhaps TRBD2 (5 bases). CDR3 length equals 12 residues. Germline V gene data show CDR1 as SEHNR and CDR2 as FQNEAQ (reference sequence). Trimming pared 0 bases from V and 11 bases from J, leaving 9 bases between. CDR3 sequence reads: CASSLAKGEQYF. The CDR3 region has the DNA TGTGCCAGCAGCTTAGCGAAGGGAGAGCAGTATTTT. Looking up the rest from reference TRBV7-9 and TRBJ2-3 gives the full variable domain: DTGVSQNPRHKITKRGQNVTFRCDPISEHNRLYWYRQTLGQGPEFLTYFQNEAQLEKSRLLSDRFSAERPKGSFSTLEIQRTEQGDSAMYLCASSLAKGEQYFGPGTRLTVL.

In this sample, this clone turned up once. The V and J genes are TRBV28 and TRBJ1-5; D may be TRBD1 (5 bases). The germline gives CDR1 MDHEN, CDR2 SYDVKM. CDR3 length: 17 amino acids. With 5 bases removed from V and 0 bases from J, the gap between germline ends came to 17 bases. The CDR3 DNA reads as TGTGCCAGCAGTGACCCCACTGGGGCTAATAGCAATCAGCCCCAGCATTTT. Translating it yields CASSDPTGANSNQPQHF.